This note documents a single T cell receptor (beta chain) sequence. Its antigen is not known. This sample is drawn from a study of T cell repertoires in cytomegalovirus infection. Whole-study context: Use of recently identified HLA-C-restricted and well-studied HLA-B-restricted CMV epitopes was part of the study. Public TCR beta signatures marked donors with CMV infection and the matching HLA.

In TCRdb, the reads were re-called with MiXCR into one record per CDR3 protein. The sample lists fewer than 65,000 distinct CDR3 sequences, roughly 20% occurring once. Points from the study as a whole: In two of eight donors, the top clonotype was HLA-C-restricted CMV-specific. Identification of carriers of CMV plus the relevant HLA was performed using cumulative public TCR beta family frequency.

The length of the CDR3 is 11 residues. V shed 2 bases and J shed 10 bases, with 9 bases lying between them. Germline CDR1 DFQATT, CDR2 SNEGSKA (reference sequence). The source of this sequence is a human donor in good health (CMV status not recorded). Some clones in this sample may be carry-over from other donors' samples. The source was CD8+ T cells from cultured PBMCs, collected from culture after CMV antigen stimulation. The chain combines TRBV20-1 with TRBJ2-1, with D unclear. DNA of the CDR3: TGCAGTGCTAGAATGGACCCGGAGCAGTTCTTC. Its translation: CSARMDPEQFF.